This T cell receptor beta chain was observed in a study of control samples from healthy donors and cancer patients. The CDR3 has 13 amino acids. Germline V gene data show CDR1 as MNHNS and CDR2 as SASEGT. The V and J ends lost 2 bases and 2 bases respectively, with 6 bases between them. The data were produced by immunoSEQ multiplex PCR, yet TCRdb's version contains in-frame clones alone and is incomplete. Of about 140,000 clones in the sample, roughly 89% were seen once. The V gene is TRBV6-1, the J gene TRBJ1-2; no definite D call. Sequenced input: blood. This TCR came from a man younger than 35 in good health. CDR3 region: CASSESPNYGYTF. The CDR3 DNA reads TGTGCCAGCAGTGAATCCCCCAACTATGGCTACACCTTC.